Shown below are 10 T cell receptor beta chains from a single sample sequenced in a study of spatial heterogeneity in lung cancer. TCRdb reanalysed the 5' RACE reads using MiXCR and keeps one entry per CDR3 protein. Here the sample spans roughly 16,000 distinct CDR3 sequences, about a fifth being singletons. The sample's time point: sample taken at primary tumor resection. Frozen PBMC, nontumor lung or tumor provided whole RNA, which was sequenced unsorted. Material: PBMCs, obtained at surgery. The receptors were sampled from a female donor with early-stage non-small cell lung cancer.

In its sample, this clonotype was seen many times. The genes are TRBV10-1 and TRBJ2-3; D not resolved. V dropped 5 bases and J dropped 1 base, with 13 bases sitting between them. This CDR3 has 15 residues. Looked up from germline, CDR1 is WNHNN and CDR2 is SYGVQD (reference sequence). The CDR3 spells CASSPHYGRTDTQYF. The CDR3 DNA sequence: TGCGCCAGCAGTCCTCATTACGGCCGCACAGATACGCAGTATTTT.

The chain is built from TRBV4-2 and TRBJ2-6; D unresolved. Trimming removed 4 bases at V and 4 bases at J, with 14 bases between. Germline V lookup: CDR1 LGHNA, CDR2 YNFKEQ. The CDR3 covers 16 residues. CDR3 sequence reads: CASSRGRVSGANVLTF. The CDR3 DNA reads as TGTGCCAGCAGCCGTGGACGGGTCTCAGGGGCCAACGTCCTGACTTTC.

This clonotype is medium-sized within its sample. This chain uses TRBV18 with TRBJ1-4, with D hard to call. Germline V CDR1 and CDR2: KGHSH, LQKENI. V gave up 0 bases and J gave up 5 bases, with 10 bases separating them. This CDR3 is 15 amino acids long. CDR3 sequence: CASSPPGLQNEKLFF. In nucleotides, the CDR3 is TGTGCCAGCTCACCACCCGGACTGCAAAATGAAAAACTGTTTTTT.

This clonotype was observed at least ten times. V gene TRBV20-1 combines with J gene TRBJ2-3; D is unresolved. Trimming took off 6 bases at V and 0 bases at J, with 13 bases between the two ends. The CDR3 has 14 amino acids. The germline V gene has CDR1 DFQATT and CDR2 SNEGSKA (reference sequence). CDR3 loop: CSARSRESTDTQYF. The CDR3 coding sequence is TGCAGTGCCCGGTCCCGAGAGAGCACAGATACGCAGTATTTT.

This clonotype is labeled as medium-sized. This chain connects TRBV6-2 or TRBV6-3 to TRBJ2-7; possibly TRBD2 for D (6 bases). Germline CDR1 reads MNHEY; CDR2 reads SVGEGT. The CDR3 length is 14 residues. Trimming left V 7 bases short and J 0 bases short, with 13 bases between. The DNA for the CDR3 is TGTGCCAGCATGACGGGCGGGAACTCCTACGAGCAGTACTTC. Protein: CASMTGGNSYEQYF.

The genes are TRBV7-9 and TRBJ2-1; 10 positions match TRBD1. Germline CDR1 is SEHNR and CDR2 is FQNEAQ (reference sequence). V was clipped by 4 bases and J by 7 bases; unmatched bases: 13. This CDR3 contains 17 residues. The CDR3 loop reads CASSSWLGDRGYNEQFF. The CDR3 bases are TGTGCCAGCAGCTCCTGGTTGGGGGACAGGGGTTATAATGAGCAGTTCTTC.

This chain uses TRBV23-1 with TRBJ2-2; D is unclear. TRBV23-1 carries the ORF label, with uncertain function. The CDR3 contains 14 residues. The germline V and J ends were trimmed by 7 bases and 6 bases, with 15 bases remaining between them. The CDR3 loop is CASIIGRSSGELFF. For the CDR3, the DNA is TGCGCCAGCATAATCGGTCGGAGTTCCGGGGAGCTGTTTTTT.

The chain is built from TRBV5-8 and TRBJ2-6; 8 nucleotides align to TRBD1. This CDR3 spans 17 amino acids. After removal of 5 bases from V and 0 bases from J, the junction contained 7 bases not matched to a gene. Per the germline V gene, CDR1 is SGHTS and CDR2 is YDEGEE. This chain's CDR3 is CASRVDRASSGANVLTF. DNA for the CDR3: TGTGCCAGCAGAGTGGACAGGGCGAGCTCTGGGGCCAACGTCCTGACTTTC.

The table lists this clonotype with many counts. The CDR3 DNA reads as TGTGCCAGCAGCCTGTTCTATCTCACCTACGAGCAGTACTTC. It yields the protein CASSLFYLTYEQYF. The rearrangement uses TRBV7-2 and TRBJ2-7; D gene unclear. CDR3 size: 14 residues. With 5 bases removed from V and 2 bases from J, the gap between germline ends came to 13 bases. Looked up from germline, CDR1 is SGHTA and CDR2 is FQGNSA. Full variable domain (missing parts from reference TRBV7-2 and TRBJ2-7): GAGVSQSPSNKVTEKGKDVELRCDPISGHTALYWYRQSLGQGLEFLIYFQGNSAPDKSGLPSDRFSAERTGGSVSTLTIQRTQQEDSAVYLCASSLFYLTYEQYFGPGTRLTVT.

In this sample, this clonotype turned up many times. This sequence joins TRBV2 and TRBJ2-1; 7 nucleotides match TRBD1. J gave up 2 bases and V 6 bases, and 13 bases lay outside the gene matches. Germline CDR1 SNHLY, CDR2 FYNNEI. This CDR3 is 17 amino acids long. CDR3 region: CASSFRDSHSTYNEQFF. The CDR3 DNA follows: TGTGCCAGCAGCTTTCGGGACAGCCACTCCACCTACAATGAGCAGTTCTTC.